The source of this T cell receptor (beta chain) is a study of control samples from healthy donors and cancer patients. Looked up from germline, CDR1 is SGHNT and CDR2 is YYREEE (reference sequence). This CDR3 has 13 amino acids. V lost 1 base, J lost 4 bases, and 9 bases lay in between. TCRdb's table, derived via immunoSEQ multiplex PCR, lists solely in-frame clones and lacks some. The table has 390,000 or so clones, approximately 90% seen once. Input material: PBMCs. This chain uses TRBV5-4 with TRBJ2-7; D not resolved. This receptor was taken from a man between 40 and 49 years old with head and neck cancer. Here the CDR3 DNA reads TGTGCCAGCAGCTTGTTCAGCGTTTACGAGCAGTACTTC. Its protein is CASSLFSVYEQYF. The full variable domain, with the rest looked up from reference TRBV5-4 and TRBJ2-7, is ETGVTQSPTHLIKTRGQQVTLRCSSQSGHNTVSWYQQALGQGPQFIFQYYREEENGRGNFPPRFSGLQFPNYSSELNVNALELDDSALYLCASSLFSVYEQYFGPGTRLTVT.